The next 8 T cell receptor beta chains were all read from a single sample in a study of Tregs in tolerant kidney transplant recipients (dated by TCRdb to 2018 to 2020). To prepare the library, the immunoSEQ multiplex PCR assay was applied. Held by TCRdb, this immuneACCESS table contains in-frame sequences only and omits some clones. Under half of the omission traces to an unresolved V gene where checked; the cause of the rest is unknown. The data table for this sample lists about 23,000 clones. The leading ten clones occupy around 4% of the sample. The time point label here, explained by the study, means: 6 months after combined kidney and bone marrow transplant. Related donors were used in the transplants with nonmyeloablative bone marrow transplantation, and mixed chimerism was transient in the human trials. Here the sequenced sample was CD4+ T cells from blood (PBMCs), taken 6 months after the transplant. The receptors derive from a human patient who received a combined kidney and bone marrow transplant. After transplantation, some T cells may belong to the graft donor instead of the recipient.

A note on this clone: The read comes to an end 3 residues before the CDR3 does, leaving the germline J gene to fill in the end. The J gene is TRBJ2-2, the V gene TRBV19; 9 positions match TRBD2. The trim removed 3 bases at V and 1 base at J, leaving 6 bases unmatched. CDR3 length: 17 amino acids. The germline CDR1 and CDR2 sequences are LNHDA and SQIVND (reference sequence). The DNA read from the CDR3 is TGTGCCAGTAGTATCCGGACTAGCGCTGGGAACACCGGGGAG. It specifies CASSIRTSAGNTGE. The whole CDR3 reads CASSIRTSAGNTGELFF.

Concerning this clone: The sequence runs out 3 residues before the end of the CDR3; the remainder is reconstructed from the germline J gene. The chain links TRBV2 to TRBJ1-4, with D hard to call. Germline CDR1 SNHLY, CDR2 FYNNEI. This CDR3 is built from 14 residues. Trimming cost V 5 bases and J 7 bases, with 14 bases left between them. Here the CDR3 reads CASSSGPWSEKLFF. Partial CDR3 DNA: TGTGCCAGCAGTAGTGGGCCGTGGAGTGAAAAA. The whole variable domain, remainder taken from reference TRBV2 and TRBJ1-4, is EPEVTQTPSHQVTQMGQEVILRCVPISNHLYFYWYRQILGQKVEFLVSFYNNEISEKSEIFDDQFSVERPDGSNFTLKIRSTKLEDSAMYFCASSSGPWSEKLFFGSGTQLSVL.

Comments on this clone: The read terminates 3 residues before the CDR3 end, so the remaining end is supplied by the germline J gene. This chain joins TRBV19 and TRBJ1-6; tentative D call: TRBD1 (5 bases). V lost 6 bases and J lost 5, with 17 bases in between. Germline-derived CDR1 and CDR2 are LNHDA and SQIVND (reference sequence). The CDR3 consists of 16 residues. This chain's CDR3 is CASSPIWGGNNSPLHF. The CDR3 bases that were read are TGTGCCAGTAGCCCCATTTGGGGGGGGAATAATTCACCC. The entire variable domain, with the rest obtained from reference TRBV19 and TRBJ1-6, is as follows: DGGITQSPKYLFRKEGQNVTLSCEQNLNHDAMYWYRQDPGQGLRLIYYSQIVNDFQKGDIAEGYSVSREKKESFPLTVTSAQKNPTAFYLCASSPIWGGNNSPLHFGNGTRLTVT.

A note on this clone: The read halts 3 residues ahead of the CDR3 end, with the missing end drawn from the germline J gene. This rearrangement joins TRBV29-1 to TRBJ1-1; 10 nucleotides align to TRBD1. CDR1 is SQVTM, CDR2 ANQGSEA, per germline. The CDR3 is 12 residues long. CDR3 amino acids: CSAGQGPGGAFF. The DNA read from the CDR3 is TGCAGCGCGGGACAGGGGCCCGGCGGA.

To note about this clone: The DNA ends 3 residues before the CDR3 does, and the rest of the CDR3 is filled in from the germline J gene. The V and J genes are TRBV2 and TRBJ2-1; D is ambiguous. Trimming removed 4 bases from V and 6 bases from J, with 16 bases in between. The CDR3 loop spans 15 amino acids. Germline CDR1 is SNHLY and CDR2 is FYNNEI. The CDR3 reads CASSVSSGPSNEQFF. CDR3 bases read: TGTGCCAGCAGTGTATCCTCAGGTCCCTCCAATGAG. The full variable domain, in which reference TRBV2 and TRBJ2-1 provide the parts outside the CDR3, is EPEVTQTPSHQVTQMGQEVILRCVPISNHLYFYWYRQILGQKVEFLVSFYNNEISEKSEIFDDQFSVERPDGSNFTLKIRSTKLEDSAMYFCASSVSSGPSNEQFFGPGTRLTVL.

Note on this clone: The read terminates 3 residues before the CDR3 end, so the remaining end is supplied by the germline J gene. J is TRBJ2-7 and V is TRBV20-1; 8 positions match TRBD1. CDR3 length: 13 amino acids. The ends lost 5 bases at V and 3 bases at J; junction bases unmatched: 6. Germline V lookup: CDR1 DFQATT, CDR2 SNEGSKA (reference sequence). CDR3 DNA (partial): TGCAGTGCTCCGGGCAGGGGGCACTACGAG. As protein: CSAPGRGHYE. The entire CDR3 sequence reads CSAPGRGHYEQYF.

Comments on this clone: The CDR3 end falls 3 residues outside the read, so it is completed with the germline J gene. This chain connects TRBV19 to TRBJ2-2; 7 bases are a match to TRBD1. The junction had 8 bases not matched to a gene; V was cut back by 6 bases and J by 4 bases. The V gene's germline CDR1 is LNHDA and CDR2 SQIVND (reference sequence). The CDR3 loop spans 15 amino acids. The DNA read from the CDR3 is TGTGCCAGTAGGATGACAGGGATCAGCACCGGGGAG. Its translation: CASRMTGISTGE. The full CDR3 is CASRMTGISTGELFF.

Notes on this clone: The read finishes 3 residues shy of the CDR3 end, and the germline J gene is used to complete it. The J gene is TRBJ2-3, the V gene TRBV9, with 9 bases identical to TRBD2. V was clipped by 1 base and J by 6 bases; unmatched bases: 6. CDR1 and CDR2 from the germline V gene are SGDLS and YYNGEE. The CDR3 contains 15 residues. CDR3 sequence reads: CASSVTGTSMDTQYF. CDR3 DNA (partial): TGTGCCAGCAGCGTAACCGGGACTAGCATGGATACG.